This TCR beta chain was found in a study of CD4 T cells in relation to SARS-CoV-2 and coronaviruses. Profiled with immunoSEQ multiplex PCR; TCRdb holds only in-frame clones, not every one. The sample lists tens of thousands of clones, roughly 88% occurring once. This CDR3 region has 14 residues. Germline lookup yields CDR1 MDHEN and CDR2 SYDVKM. V dropped 3 bases and J dropped 2; count of bases not matched to a gene: 2. The rearrangement joins TRBV28 to TRBJ2-5; 8 bases map to TRBD2. This receptor was obtained from an adult with COVID-19. Sequencing input: memory CD4+ T cells from PBMCs. CDR3 loop: CASSFGGVQETQYF. In nucleotides, the CDR3 is TGTGCCAGCAGTTTCGGGGGGGTGCAAGAGACCCAGTACTTC.